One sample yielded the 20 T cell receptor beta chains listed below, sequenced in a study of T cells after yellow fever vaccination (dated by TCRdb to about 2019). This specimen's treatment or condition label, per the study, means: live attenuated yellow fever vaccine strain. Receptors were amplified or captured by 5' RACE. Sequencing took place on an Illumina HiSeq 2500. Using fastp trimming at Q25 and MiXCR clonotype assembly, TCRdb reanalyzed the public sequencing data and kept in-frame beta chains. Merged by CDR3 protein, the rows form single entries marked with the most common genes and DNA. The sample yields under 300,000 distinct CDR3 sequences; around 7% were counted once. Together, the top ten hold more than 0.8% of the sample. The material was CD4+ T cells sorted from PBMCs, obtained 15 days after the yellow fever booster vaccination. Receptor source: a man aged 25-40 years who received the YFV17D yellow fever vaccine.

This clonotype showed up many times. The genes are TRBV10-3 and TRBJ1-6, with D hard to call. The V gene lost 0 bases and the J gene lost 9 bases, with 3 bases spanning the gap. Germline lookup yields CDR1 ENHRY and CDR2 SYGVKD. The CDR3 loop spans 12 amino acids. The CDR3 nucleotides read TGTGCCATCAGTGAGTCTACTTCACCCCTCCACTTT. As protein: CAISESTSPLHF.

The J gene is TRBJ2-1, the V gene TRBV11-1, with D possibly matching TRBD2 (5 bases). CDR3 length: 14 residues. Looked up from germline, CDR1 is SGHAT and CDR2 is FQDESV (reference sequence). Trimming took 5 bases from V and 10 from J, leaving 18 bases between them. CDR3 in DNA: TGTGCCAGCAGCCTCGATCCGGGATCAGGAGAGCAGTTCTTC. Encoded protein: CASSLDPGSGEQFF.

The CDR3 loop reads CASSWGGAGMETQYF. In DNA form, the CDR3 reads TGTGCCAGCAGCTGGGGGGGGGCAGGGATGGAGACCCAGTACTTC. The genes are TRBV5-5 and TRBJ2-5; possible D gene TRBD2, 7 bases. Germline assignment: CDR1 SGHKS and CDR2 YYEKEE (reference sequence). The CDR3 has 15 residues. Trimming took off 3 bases at V and 5 bases at J, with 17 bases between the two ends. The full variable domain, with the rest looked up from reference TRBV5-5 and TRBJ2-5, is DAGVTQSPTHLIKTRGQQVTLRCSPISGHKSVSWYQQVLGQGPQFIFQYYEKEERGRGNFPDRFSARQFPNYSSELNVNALLLGDSALYLCASSWGGAGMETQYFGPGTRLLVL.

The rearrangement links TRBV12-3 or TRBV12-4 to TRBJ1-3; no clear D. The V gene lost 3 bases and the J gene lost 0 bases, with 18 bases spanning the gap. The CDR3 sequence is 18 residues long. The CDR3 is CASSLMGYWADSGNTIYF. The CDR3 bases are TGTGCCAGCAGTTTGATGGGGTATTGGGCAGACTCTGGAAACACCATATATTTT.

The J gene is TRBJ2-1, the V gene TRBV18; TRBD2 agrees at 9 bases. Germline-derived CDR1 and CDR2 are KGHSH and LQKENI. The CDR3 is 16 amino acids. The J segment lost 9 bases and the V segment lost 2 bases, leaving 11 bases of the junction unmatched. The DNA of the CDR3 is TGTGCCAGCTCACCAGGTTCTAGCGGGACTTGGGGTGAGCAGTTCTTC. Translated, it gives CASSPGSSGTWGEQFF.

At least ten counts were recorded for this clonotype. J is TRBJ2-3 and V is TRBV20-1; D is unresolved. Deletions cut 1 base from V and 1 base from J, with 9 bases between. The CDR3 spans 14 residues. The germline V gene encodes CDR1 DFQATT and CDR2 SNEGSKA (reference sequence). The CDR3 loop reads CSARGQFRTDTQYF. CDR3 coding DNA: TGCAGTGCTAGAGGGCAGTTCCGCACAGATACGCAGTATTTT.

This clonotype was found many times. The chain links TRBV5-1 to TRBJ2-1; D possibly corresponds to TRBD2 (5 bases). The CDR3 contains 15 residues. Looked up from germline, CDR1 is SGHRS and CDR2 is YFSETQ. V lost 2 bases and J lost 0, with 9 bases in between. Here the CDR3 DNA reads TGCGCCAGCAGCTTAGCGGAAACCTCCTACAATGAGCAGTTCTTC. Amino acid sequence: CASSLAETSYNEQFF.

CDR3 nucleotides: TGTGCCAGCAGTTACTCGGGCCCCTGGAAAGGAAACACCATATATTTT. Its protein product is CASSYSGPWKGNTIYF. The rearrangement joins TRBV6-5 to TRBJ1-3; no clear D gene. Germline-derived CDR1 and CDR2 are MNHEY and SVGAGI. Trimming removed 0 bases at V and 4 bases at J, with 13 bases between. The CDR3 has 16 residues.

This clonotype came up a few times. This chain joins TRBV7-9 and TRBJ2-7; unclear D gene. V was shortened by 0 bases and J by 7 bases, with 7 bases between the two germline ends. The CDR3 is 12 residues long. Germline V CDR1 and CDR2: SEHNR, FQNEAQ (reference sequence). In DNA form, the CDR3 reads TGTGCCAGCAGCTTAGCCCTGAGAGAGCAGTACTTC. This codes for CASSLALREQYF.

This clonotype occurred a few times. The CDR3 region has the DNA TGTGCCAGCTCACCGGAGCGGATCTACAATGAGCAGTTCTTC. Its translation: CASSPERIYNEQFF. V gene TRBV18 combines with J gene TRBJ2-1; possibly TRBD2 for D (5 bases). With 3 bases removed from V and 3 bases from J, the gap between germline ends came to 9 bases. Germline CDR1 KGHSH, CDR2 LQKENI. The CDR3 has 14 residues. The complete variable domain, with remaining parts taken from reference TRBV18 and TRBJ2-1, reads NAGVMQNPRHLVRRRGQEARLRCSPMKGHSHVYWYRQLPEEGLKFMVYLQKENIIDESGMPKERFSAEFPKEGPSILRIQQVVRGDSAAYFCASSPERIYNEQFFGPGTRLTVL.

The CDR3 DNA is TGCAGTGCTAGCCGGGTAGTAGCGGGAGGAAATTCCTACGAGCAGTACTTC. Its protein is CSASRVVAGGNSYEQYF. The V and J genes are TRBV20-1 and TRBJ2-7; TRBD2 aligns across 10 bases. With V trimmed by 3 bases and J by 1 base, 12 bases remained unmatched. The CDR3 totals 17 residues. Germline V gene lookup returns CDR1 DFQATT and CDR2 SNEGSKA (reference sequence).

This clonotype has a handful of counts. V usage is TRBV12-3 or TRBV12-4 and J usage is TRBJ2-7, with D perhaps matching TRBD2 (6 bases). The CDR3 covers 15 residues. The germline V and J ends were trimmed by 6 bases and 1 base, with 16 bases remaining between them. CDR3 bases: TGTGCCAGCAGGGCGGGACGGACTATTTCCTACGAGCAGTACTTC. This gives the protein CASRAGRTISYEQYF.

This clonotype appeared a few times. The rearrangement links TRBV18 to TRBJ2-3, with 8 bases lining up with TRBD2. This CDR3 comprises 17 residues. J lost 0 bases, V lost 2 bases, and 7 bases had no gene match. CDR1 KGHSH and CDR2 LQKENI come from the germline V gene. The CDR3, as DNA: TGTGCCAGCTCACCAAACGGGCGGGAGGCTAGCACAGATACGCAGTATTTT. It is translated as CASSPNGREASTDTQYF.

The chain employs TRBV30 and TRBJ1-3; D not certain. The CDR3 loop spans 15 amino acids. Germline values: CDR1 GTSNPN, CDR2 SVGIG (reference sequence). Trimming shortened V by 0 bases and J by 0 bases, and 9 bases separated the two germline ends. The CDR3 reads CAWSVGLSSGNTIYF. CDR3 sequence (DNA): TGTGCCTGGAGTGTAGGCCTGAGCTCTGGAAACACCATATATTTT.

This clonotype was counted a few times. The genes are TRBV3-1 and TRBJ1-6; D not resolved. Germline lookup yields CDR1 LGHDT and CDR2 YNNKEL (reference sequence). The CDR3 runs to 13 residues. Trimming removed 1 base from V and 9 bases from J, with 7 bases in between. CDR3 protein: CASSQASRSPLHF. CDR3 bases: TGTGCCAGCAGCCAAGCATCACGTTCACCCCTCCACTTT.

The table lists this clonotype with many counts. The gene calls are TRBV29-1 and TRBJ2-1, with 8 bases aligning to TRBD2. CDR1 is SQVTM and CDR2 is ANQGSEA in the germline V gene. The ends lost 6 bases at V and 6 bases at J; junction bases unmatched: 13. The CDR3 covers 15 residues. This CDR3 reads CSVETGTSFANEQFF. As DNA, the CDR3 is TGCAGCGTCGAGACCGGGACTAGTTTTGCCAATGAGCAGTTCTTC.

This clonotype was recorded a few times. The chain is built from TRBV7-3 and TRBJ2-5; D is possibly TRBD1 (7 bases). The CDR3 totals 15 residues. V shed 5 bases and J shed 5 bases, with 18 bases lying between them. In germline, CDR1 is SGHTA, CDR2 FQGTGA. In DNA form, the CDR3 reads TGTGCCAGCAGCCCACTCAGGGGGGACAAGGAGACCCAGTACTTC. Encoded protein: CASSPLRGDKETQYF. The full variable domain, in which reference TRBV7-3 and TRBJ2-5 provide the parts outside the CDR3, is GAGVSQTPSNKVTEKGKYVELRCDPISGHTALYWYRQSLGQGPEFLIYFQGTGAADDSGLPNDRFFAVRPEGSVSTLKIQRTERGDSAVYLCASSPLRGDKETQYFGPGTRLLVL.

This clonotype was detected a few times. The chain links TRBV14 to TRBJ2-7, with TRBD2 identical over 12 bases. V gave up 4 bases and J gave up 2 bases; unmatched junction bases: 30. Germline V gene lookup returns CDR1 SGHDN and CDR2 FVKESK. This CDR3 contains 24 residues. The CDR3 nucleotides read TGTGCCAGCAGCCTCAACGGATCTTATAAACTGGGGCTAGCGGGAGGGCCATGGACCTACGAGCAGTACTTC. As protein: CASSLNGSYKLGLAGGPWTYEQYF.

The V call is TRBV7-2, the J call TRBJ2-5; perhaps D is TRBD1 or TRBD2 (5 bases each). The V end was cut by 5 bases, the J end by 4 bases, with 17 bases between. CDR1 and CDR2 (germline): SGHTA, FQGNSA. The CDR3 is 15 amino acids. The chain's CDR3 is CASSDRGTGGETQYF. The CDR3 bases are TGTGCCAGCAGCGATCGAGGGACCGGTGGAGAGACCCAGTACTTC.

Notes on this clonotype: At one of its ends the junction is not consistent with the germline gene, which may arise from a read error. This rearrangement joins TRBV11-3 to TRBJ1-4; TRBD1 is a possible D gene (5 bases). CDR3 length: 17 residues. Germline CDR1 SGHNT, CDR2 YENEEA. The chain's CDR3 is CASSLQCWGPRREEPVF. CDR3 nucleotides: TGTGCCAGCAGCTTACAATGTTGGGGCCCGCGCAGGGAGGAGCCCGTTTTT.